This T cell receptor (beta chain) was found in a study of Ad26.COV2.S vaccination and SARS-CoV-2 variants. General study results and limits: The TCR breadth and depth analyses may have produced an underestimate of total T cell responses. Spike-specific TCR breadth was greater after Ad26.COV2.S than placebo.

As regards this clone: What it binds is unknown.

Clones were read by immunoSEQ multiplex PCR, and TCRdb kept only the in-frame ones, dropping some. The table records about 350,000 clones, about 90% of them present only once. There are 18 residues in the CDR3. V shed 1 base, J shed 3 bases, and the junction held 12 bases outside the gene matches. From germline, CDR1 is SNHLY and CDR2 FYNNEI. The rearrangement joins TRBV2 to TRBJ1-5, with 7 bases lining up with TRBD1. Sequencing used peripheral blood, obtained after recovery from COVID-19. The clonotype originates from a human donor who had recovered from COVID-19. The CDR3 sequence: CASSEVGVRGGPNQPQHF. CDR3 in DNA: TGTGCCAGCAGTGAAGTTGGGGTCCGAGGGGGCCCCAATCAGCCCCAGCATTTT.